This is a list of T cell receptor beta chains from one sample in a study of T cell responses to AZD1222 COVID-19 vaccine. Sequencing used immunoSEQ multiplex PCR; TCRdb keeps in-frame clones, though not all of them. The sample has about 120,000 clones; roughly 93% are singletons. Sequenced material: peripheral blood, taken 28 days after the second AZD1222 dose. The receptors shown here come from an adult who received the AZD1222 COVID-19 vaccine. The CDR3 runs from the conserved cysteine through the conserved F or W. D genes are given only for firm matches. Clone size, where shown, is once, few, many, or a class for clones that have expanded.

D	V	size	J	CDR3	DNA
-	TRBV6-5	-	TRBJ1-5	CASVREGSQPQHF	TGTGCCAGTGTCAGGGAGGGGTCTCAGCCCCAGCATTTT
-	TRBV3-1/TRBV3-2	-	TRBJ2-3	CASSRRDTQYF	TGTGCCAGCAGCCGTAGGGATACGCAGTATTTT
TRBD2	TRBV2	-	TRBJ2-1	CASSESGDNEQFF	TGTGCCAGCAGTGAGAGCGGGGACAATGAGCAGTTCTTC
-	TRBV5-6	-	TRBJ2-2	CASSLWGKDSPENTGELFF	TGTGCCAGCAGCTTGTGGGGGAAGGACAGCCCAGAGAACACCGGGGAGCTGTTTTTT
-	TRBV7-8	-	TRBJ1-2	CASSLAGGNGYTF	TGTGCCAGCAGCTTAGCAGGCGGTAACGGCTACACCTTC
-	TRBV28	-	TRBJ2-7	CASSSLRRGFPHYEQYF	TGTGCCAGCAGTTCTCTTCGCAGGGGATTCCCCCACTACGAGCAGTACTTC
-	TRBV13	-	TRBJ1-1	CASSFGGPGTEAFF	TGTGCCAGCAGCTTCGGGGGGCCGGGCACTGAAGCTTTCTTT
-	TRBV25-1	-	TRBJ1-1	CASSEVAANTEAFF	TGTGCCAGCAGTGAAGTGGCGGCGAACACTGAAGCTTTCTTT
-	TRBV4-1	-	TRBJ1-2	CASSRNRDGSNYGYTF	TGCGCCAGCAGCCGAAACCGGGACGGGTCTAACTATGGCTACACCTTC
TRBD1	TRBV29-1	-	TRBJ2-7	CSVGPRQGANEQYF	TGCAGCGTTGGTCCGCGACAGGGTGCGAACGAGCAGTACTTC
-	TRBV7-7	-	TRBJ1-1	CASSRRTGTPYTEAFF	TGTGCCAGCAGCCGACGGACCGGGACACCTTACACTGAAGCTTTCTTT
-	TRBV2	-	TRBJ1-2	CASSEDYGYTF	TGTGCCAGCAGTGAAGACTATGGCTACACCTTC
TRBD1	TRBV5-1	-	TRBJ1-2	CASSTTGQALNGYTF	TGCGCCAGCAGCACTACGGGACAGGCCCTAAATGGCTACACCTTC
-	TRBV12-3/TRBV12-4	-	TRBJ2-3	CASKRDGDTQYF	TGTGCCAGCAAGCGTGACGGAGATACGCAGTATTTT
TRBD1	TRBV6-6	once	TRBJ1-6	CASSYSKGQGHSPLHF	TGTGCCAGCAGTTACTCGAAGGGACAGGGTCATTCACCCCTCCACTTT
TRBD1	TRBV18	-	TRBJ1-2	CASSPLGDRVNYGYTF	TGTGCCAGCTCACCACTCGGGGACAGGGTTAACTATGGCTACACCTTC
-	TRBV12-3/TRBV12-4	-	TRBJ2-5	CASSLSQETQYF	TGTGCCAGCAGTTTAAGTCAAGAGACCCAGTACTTC
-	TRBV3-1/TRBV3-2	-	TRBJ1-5	CASSRASSNQPQHF	TGTGCCAGCAGCCGGGCAAGTAGCAATCAGCCCCAGCATTTT
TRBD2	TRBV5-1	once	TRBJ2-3	CASSLVGTSGADTQYF	TGCGCCAGCAGCTTGGTAGGGACTAGCGGCGCAGATACGCAGTATTTT
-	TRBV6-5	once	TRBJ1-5	CASSYRGGPNQPQHF	TGTGCCAGCAGTTACAGAGGGGGGCCCAATCAGCCCCAGCATTTT
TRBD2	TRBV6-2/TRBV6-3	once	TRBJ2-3	CASSPLAGLSTDTQYF	TGTGCCAGCAGCCCACTAGCGGGACTTAGCACAGATACGCAGTATTTT
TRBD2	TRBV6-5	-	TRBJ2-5	CASSYRAGGPETQYF	TGTGCCAGCAGTTACCGGGCGGGGGGGCCCGAGACCCAGTACTTC
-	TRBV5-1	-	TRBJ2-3	CASSAGSFTDTQYF	TGCGCCAGCAGCGCTGGGTCATTCACAGATACGCAGTATTTT
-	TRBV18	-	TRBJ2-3	CASSQGTDTQYF	TGTGCCAGCTCCCAGGGGACAGATACGCAGTATTTT
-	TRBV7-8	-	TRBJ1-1	CASSLAAKGTEAFF	TGTGCCAGCAGCTTAGCGGCCAAAGGCACTGAAGCTTTCTTT
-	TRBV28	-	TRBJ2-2	CASRTDGGPNTGELFF	TGTGCCAGCAGAACAGATGGGGGGCCGAACACCGGGGAGCTGTTTTTT